This record looks at one T cell receptor (beta chain) sequence and its context. Antigen: not known. Donors were systemically healthy Caucasian individuals from Russia aged roughly 6 to 90 years. The data are from a study of blood T cells in healthy people across ages. Study findings and constraints: Naive T cell percentage showed a strong correlation with the diversity of TCR beta.

Together with a sample-barcoded 5' primer, a J-beta primer mix was included in a second PCR lasting roughly 6 to 12 cycles. A template-switch adaptor that had 12 random nucleotides put a tag on each cDNA molecule. In TCRdb, the 5' RACE reads were re-called with MiXCR into one record per CDR3 protein. This table holds roughly 2 million distinct CDR3 sequences, around 48% found once. This sequence originates from a woman aged 40 to 55 in good health. Sequenced material: blood.

The CDR3 here is CSAYRGRTDTQYF. CDR3 sequence (DNA): TGCAGTGCTTATAGGGGGAGGACAGATACGCAGTATTTT. This chain links TRBV20-1 with TRBJ2-3; D possibly uses TRBD1 or TRBD2 (6 bases each). Germline V gene data show CDR1 as DFQATT and CDR2 as SNEGSKA (reference sequence). This CDR3 region has 13 residues. Trimming removed 5 bases from V and 3 bases from J, with 12 bases in between.